The source of this T cell receptor (beta chain) is a study of identical twins listed by TCRdb under 2016. About the study as a whole: To test whether fetal clonotypes persist, this study deep-sequenced TCR alpha and beta repertoires from monozygotic twins, from unrelated adults of various ages, and from cord blood. To rule out contamination, replicate twin experiments were performed at different times with different library preparation protocols. Paper-wide results and their limitations: Abundant cord blood beta clonotypes carried fewer insertions; young adult naive repertoires showed a weaker similar trend, while memory repertoires showed none. Out-of-frame TCR alpha sharing in monozygotic twins was systematically underestimated by recombination models, whereas sharing between unrelated individuals was in agreement with the recombination models. In beta out-of-frame sequences, excess twin sharing was weaker, because having fewer shared sequences lowered the signal-to-noise ratio. Invariant T cells such as MAIT and iNKT could partly confound zero-insertion analyses, although diverse VJ usage argued against such confounding for most clonotypes. Compared with coincidental sharing between unrelated individuals, an excess of low generation-probability sequences was observed among out-of-frame TCR alpha sequences shared between twins. Because the same donors could not be followed over many years, conclusions were based on cross-sectional statistical analysis.

Every donor was a healthy Caucasian. Three unrelated non-twin adults were additionally sequenced: a male aged 18 to 30, a male aged 50 to 59 and a female aged 50 to 59. Miltenyi CD45RO+ enrichment and human naive T-cell isolation kits were used to isolate memory (CD45RO+) and naive T cells from PBMC. This clonotype was seen more than once but under ten times. The target of this receptor is not known. No base quality information exists; no much larger clone differs at one position. The method was 5' RACE. Sequencing instrument: Illumina HiSeq 2000. Template switching introduced a universal primer binding site; the final cDNA contained a unique molecular identifier, enabling accurate counting of TCR cDNA molecules. Specific primers in the conserved constant-segment region were used to synthesize first-strand cDNA for the TCR alpha and beta chains. To control for contamination, every cDNA library was double barcoded, receiving both a SMART-Mk sample barcode and Illumina barcodes. TruSeq adapter sequences, together with Illumina sample barcodes, were added in two successive PCR steps. TCR alpha and beta cDNA libraries were sequenced on the Illumina HiSeq platform with custom primers. Turning to the authors' computational methods: Unique molecular identifiers were extracted from raw reads with MiGEC, and CDR3 positions were determined with MiXCR. For each individual, recombination models were inferred using an EM algorithm with the repgenHMM and IGoR tools. The analysis of shared clonotypes was done with the tcR package in R, with sharing normalized by the product of cloneset sizes. To study raw recombination free of thymic and clonal selection effects, out-of-frame nonproductive sequences were analyzed. Using fastp at Q25 and MiXCR, TCRdb reprocessed the public reads and kept productive beta chains. Every distinct CDR3 protein forms one entry, paired with its most common genes and DNA. The V and J calls and clone size come from TCRdb's table, not from the authors' own analysis. This sample is represented by 690,000 or so distinct CDR3 sequences; 6.1% of them were singletons. 1.5% to 2% of the sample is taken by the ten largest.

V sheds 3 bases and J sheds 8 bases, leaving 10 bases between their ends. The CDR3 goes from the cysteine to the phenylalanine over 12 residues. CDR3 DNA is the only sequence kept; it has 36 bases, read in frame from the first base. CDR1 DFQATT and CDR2 SNEGSKA are derived from the germline V gene (reference sequence). The sequenced sample consisted of naive T cells sorted from blood. According to the study, the label for this sample's cell subset or site signals: cells isolated with a human naive T-cell isolation kit. The TCR comes from a young man in good health. Recombination connected TRBV20-1 to TRBJ2-2; D gene: possibly TRBD2, on 5 matching bases. At the DNA level, the sequence is TGCAGTGCTAGTTTTCCGGGAGGGGAGCTGTTTTTT. The resulting protein is CSASFPGGELFF.